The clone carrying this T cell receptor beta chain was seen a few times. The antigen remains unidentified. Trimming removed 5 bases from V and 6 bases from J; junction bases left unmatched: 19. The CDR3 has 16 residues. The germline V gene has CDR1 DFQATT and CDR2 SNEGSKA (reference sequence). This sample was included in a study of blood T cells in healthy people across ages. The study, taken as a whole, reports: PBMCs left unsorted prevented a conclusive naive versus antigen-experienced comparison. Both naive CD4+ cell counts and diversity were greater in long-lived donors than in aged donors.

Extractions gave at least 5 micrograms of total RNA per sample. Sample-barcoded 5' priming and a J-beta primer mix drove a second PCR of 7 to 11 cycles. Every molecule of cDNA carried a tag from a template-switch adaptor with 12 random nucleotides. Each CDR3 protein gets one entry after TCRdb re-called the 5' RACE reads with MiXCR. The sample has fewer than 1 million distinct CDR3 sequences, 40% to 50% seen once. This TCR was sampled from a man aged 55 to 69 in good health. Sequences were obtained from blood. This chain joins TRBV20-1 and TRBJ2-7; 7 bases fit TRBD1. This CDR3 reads CSAYRGQRRSMAEQYF. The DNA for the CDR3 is TGCAGTGCTTACAGGGGTCAGAGGAGGAGCATGGCCGAGCAGTACTTC.